The next 14 T cell receptor beta chains were all read from a single sample in a study of blood T cells in healthy people across ages. With a J-beta primer mix and a sample-barcoded 5' primer, a second PCR ran roughly 6 to 11 cycles. Each CDR3 protein is one row after TCRdb ran MiXCR on the 5' RACE reads. Of about 680,000 distinct CDR3 sequences in the sample, about half were seen once. Sequenced input: blood. The receptor set was obtained from a woman between 55 and 75 years old in good health.

This clonotype has just a few counts. The V call is TRBV24-1, the J call TRBJ2-3; 14 bases fit TRBD2. The CDR3 totals 15 residues. Trimming at V came to 5 bases and at J to 4 bases, leaving 1 base not matched to a gene. From germline, CDR1 is KGHDR and CDR2 SFDVKD. The CDR3 region has the DNA TGTGCCACCAGTGGGGGACTAGCGGGAGCAGATACGCAGTATTTT. It translates to CATSGGLAGADTQYF.

The rearrangement links TRBV7-2 to TRBJ2-5, with D perhaps TRBD2 (5 bases). The last part of the DNA fits TRBJ2-7 better; the J call may be wrong. Germline-derived CDR1 and CDR2 are SGHTA and FQGNSA. The length of the CDR3 is 14 residues. The CDR3 DNA is TGTGCCAGCAGCACGACCCCCGGGACCTACGAGCAGTACTTC. Its protein product is CASSTTPGTYEQYF.

As regards this clonotype: A read error may be the cause here, since a much bigger clone is one base away. Because the CDR3's place on the DNA is in doubt, the DNA is left out and the CDR3 is given as listed by TCRdb. V gene TRBV14 combines with J gene TRBJ2-5. Ends included, the CDR3 has 11 residues. From germline, CDR1 is SGHDN and CDR2 FVKESK. The CDR3 sequence: CAGSTSETQYF.

V gene TRBV28 combines with J gene TRBJ2-3; 7 positions match TRBD2. V lost 3 bases to trimming and J lost 5 bases; unmatched junction nucleotides: 5. The CDR3 contains 14 residues. Germline CDR1 and CDR2: MDHEN and SYDVKM. The CDR3 DNA is TGTGCCAGCAGTTTGGCTAGCGGTAGAGATACGCAGTATTTT. Amino acids: CASSLASGRDTQYF.

CDR3 nucleotide sequence: TGTGCCAGCAGTTTGGAGACTAGCGGCACAGATACGCAGTATTTT. Its translation is CASSLETSGTDTQYF. The chain combines TRBV12-3 or TRBV12-4 with TRBJ2-3; 8 bases agree with TRBD2. This CDR3 has 15 amino acids. The trim removed 3 bases at V and 1 base at J, leaving 3 bases unmatched.

This clonotype occurred a few times. For the CDR3, the DNA is TGTGCCAGCAGCCAATGGGGACAGATGAACACTGAAGCTTTCTTT. It yields the protein CASSQWGQMNTEAFF. This chain links TRBV14 with TRBJ1-1, with 7 bases identical to TRBD1. V lost 2 bases and J lost 0; bases outside the gene matches: 3. The CDR3 consists of 15 residues. Germline V CDR1 and CDR2: SGHDN, FVKESK.

The V and J genes are TRBV3-1 and TRBJ2-1, with a tentative D call TRBD2 (6 bases). The DNA end is a closer match to TRBJ2-7, so the J assignment may be wrong. The germline V gene encodes CDR1 LGHDT and CDR2 YNNKEL (reference sequence). CDR3 size: 14 residues. CDR3 amino acids: CASSRLSDYNEQYF. The CDR3 DNA reads TGTGCCAGCAGTCGACTATCGGACTACAATGAGCAGTACTTC.

The genes are TRBV18 and TRBJ2-7; D might be TRBD2 (5 bases). The germline gives CDR1 KGHSH, CDR2 LQKENI. Trimming pared 6 bases from V and 5 bases from J, leaving 14 bases between. This CDR3 is 13 amino acids long. The CDR3 DNA sequence: TGTGCCAGCTCCTCTCGGCCGGGGAACGAGCAGTACTTC. It specifies CASSSRPGNEQYF.

This clonotype turned up a few times. This chain joins TRBV9 and TRBJ2-5; possibly TRBD2 for D (6 bases). The CDR3 is 15 amino acids. CDR1 and CDR2 from the germline V gene are SGDLS and YYNGEE. Trimming removed 4 bases at V and 2 bases at J, with 15 bases between. Here the CDR3 reads CASSRTPSVQETQYF. DNA for the CDR3: TGTGCCAGCAGCCGCACGCCTAGCGTTCAAGAGACCCAGTACTTC.

This chain uses TRBV27 with TRBJ1-1; tentatively, D is TRBD1 (6 bases). The V end was cut by 8 bases, the J end by 5 bases, with 15 bases between. From germline, CDR1 is MNHEY and CDR2 SMNVEV (reference sequence). CDR3 length: 13 amino acids. The CDR3 DNA follows: TGTGCCAGCCAAATGACAGGCAGGACTGAAGCTTTCTTT. This translates into CASQMTGRTEAFF.

In its sample, this clonotype was seen a few times. The gene calls are TRBV6-5 and TRBJ2-1; 8 bases map to TRBD1. The CDR3 runs 16 residues. Germline CDR1 is MNHEY and CDR2 is SVGAGI. Unmatched junction bases numbered 8, after V lost 5 bases and J lost 2 bases. The CDR3 nucleotides are TGTGCCAGCAGTCCTCAGGGGGCGGTTACCTACAATGAGCAGTTCTTC. This gives the protein CASSPQGAVTYNEQFF.

This clonotype appeared many times. J is TRBJ2-7 and V is TRBV2, with 8 nucleotides matching TRBD1. CDR3 length: 13 amino acids. Germline assignment: CDR1 SNHLY and CDR2 FYNNEI. V shed 6 bases and J 2 bases; nucleotides not matched to a gene: 3. CDR3: CASSWTGTYEQYF. DNA of the CDR3: TGTGCCAGCAGCTGGACAGGGACCTACGAGCAGTACTTC.

The rearrangement links TRBV29-1 to TRBJ2-2; D possibly corresponds to TRBD2 (6 bases). This CDR3 region has 15 residues. Germline V gene sequence: CDR1 SQVTM, CDR2 ANQGSEA. Trimming stripped 2 bases from V and 4 bases from J, with 14 bases between. The CDR3 loop reads CSVESSGLRTGELFF. The CDR3 nucleotides are TGCAGCGTTGAATCCAGCGGGTTGCGCACCGGGGAGCTGTTTTTT.

The chain has TRBV6-2 or TRBV6-3 and TRBJ2-1; D not certain. The CDR3 is made up of 15 amino acids. V lost 6 bases and J 0 bases, leaving 12 bases between the germline ends. Germline V gene sequence: CDR1 MNHEY, CDR2 SVGEGT. The DNA of the CDR3 is TGTGCCAGCAGCCGAACTACTCCCTCCTACAATGAGCAGTTCTTC. It translates to CASSRTTPSYNEQFF.